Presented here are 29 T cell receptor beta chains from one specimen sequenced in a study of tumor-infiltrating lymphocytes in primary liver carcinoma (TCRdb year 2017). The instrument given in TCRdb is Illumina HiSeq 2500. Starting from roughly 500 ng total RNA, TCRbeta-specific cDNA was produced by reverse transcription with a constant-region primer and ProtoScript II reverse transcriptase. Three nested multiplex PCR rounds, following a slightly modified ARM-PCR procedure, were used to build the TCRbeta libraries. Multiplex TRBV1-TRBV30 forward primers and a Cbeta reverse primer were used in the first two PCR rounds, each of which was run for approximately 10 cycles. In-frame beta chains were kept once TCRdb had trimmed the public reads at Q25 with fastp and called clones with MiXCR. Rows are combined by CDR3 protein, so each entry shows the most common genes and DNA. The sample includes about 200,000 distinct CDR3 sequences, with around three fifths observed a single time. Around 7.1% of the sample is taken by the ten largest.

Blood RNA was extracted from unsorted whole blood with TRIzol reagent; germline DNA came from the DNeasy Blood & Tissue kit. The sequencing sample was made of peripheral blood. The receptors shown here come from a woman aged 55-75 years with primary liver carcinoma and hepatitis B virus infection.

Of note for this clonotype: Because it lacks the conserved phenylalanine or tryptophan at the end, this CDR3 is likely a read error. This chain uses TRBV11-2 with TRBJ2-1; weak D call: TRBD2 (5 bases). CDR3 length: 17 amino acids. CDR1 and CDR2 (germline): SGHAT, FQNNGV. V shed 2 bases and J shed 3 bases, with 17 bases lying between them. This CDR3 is CASSLRGSSGSYNEQFS. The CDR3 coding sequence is TGTGCCAGCAGCTTACGGGGTTCCAGCGGAAGCTACAATGAGCAGTTCTCC.

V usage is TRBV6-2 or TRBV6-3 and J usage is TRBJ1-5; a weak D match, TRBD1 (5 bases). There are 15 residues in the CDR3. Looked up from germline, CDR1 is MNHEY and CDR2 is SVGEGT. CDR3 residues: CVNSYSGRDNQPQHF. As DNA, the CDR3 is TGTGTCAACAGTTACTCGGGGCGAGACAATCAGCCCCAGCATTTT.

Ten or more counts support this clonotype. CDR3 in amino acids: CASSHRNTGGQETQYF. CDR3 DNA: TGCGCCAGCAGCCACCGAAATACGGGAGGGCAAGAGACCCAGTACTTC. V is TRBV4-1 and J is TRBJ2-5; 8 bases are a match to TRBD2. V shed 3 bases and J 2 bases; nucleotides not matched to a gene: 8. The CDR3 sequence is 16 residues long. In germline, CDR1 is MGHRA, CDR2 YSYEKL.

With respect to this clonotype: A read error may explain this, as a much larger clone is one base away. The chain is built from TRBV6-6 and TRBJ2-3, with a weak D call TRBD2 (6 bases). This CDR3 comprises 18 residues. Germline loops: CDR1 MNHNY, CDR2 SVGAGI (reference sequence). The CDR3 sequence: CANSKGGTRGTSTDTQYF. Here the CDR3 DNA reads TGTGCCAACAGTAAAGGCGGGACTCGGGGGACTAGCACAGATACGCAGTATTTT.

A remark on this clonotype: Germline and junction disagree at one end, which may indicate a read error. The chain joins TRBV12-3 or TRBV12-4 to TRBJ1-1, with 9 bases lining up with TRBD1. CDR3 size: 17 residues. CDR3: CASSLAGTGRMDTVAFF. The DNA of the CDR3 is TGTGCCAGCAGTTTAGCAGGGACAGGGCGAATGGACACTGTAGCTTTCTTT.

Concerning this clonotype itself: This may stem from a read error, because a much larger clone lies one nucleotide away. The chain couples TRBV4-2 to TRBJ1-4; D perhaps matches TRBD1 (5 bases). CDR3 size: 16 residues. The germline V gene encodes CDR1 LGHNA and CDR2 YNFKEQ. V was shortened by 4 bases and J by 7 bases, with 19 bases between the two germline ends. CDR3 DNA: TGTGCCAGCAGCCTAAACCCGATTGGGGCGGTTGAAAAACTGTTTTTT. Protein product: CASSLNPIGAVEKLFF.

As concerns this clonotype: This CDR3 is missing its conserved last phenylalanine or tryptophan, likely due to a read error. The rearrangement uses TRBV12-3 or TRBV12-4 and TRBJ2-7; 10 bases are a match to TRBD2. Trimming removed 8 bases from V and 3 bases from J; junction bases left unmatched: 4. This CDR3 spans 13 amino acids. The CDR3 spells CASCGTSVYEQYS. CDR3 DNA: TGTGCCAGCTGCGGGACTAGCGTCTACGAGCAGTACTCC.

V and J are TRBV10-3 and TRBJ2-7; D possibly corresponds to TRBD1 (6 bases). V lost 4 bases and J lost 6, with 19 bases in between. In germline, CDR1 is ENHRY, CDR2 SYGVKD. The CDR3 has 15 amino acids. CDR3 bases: TGTGCCATCAGTGCGCCGGAACAGGGTATCCCCGAGCAGTACTTC. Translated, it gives CAISAPEQGIPEQYF.

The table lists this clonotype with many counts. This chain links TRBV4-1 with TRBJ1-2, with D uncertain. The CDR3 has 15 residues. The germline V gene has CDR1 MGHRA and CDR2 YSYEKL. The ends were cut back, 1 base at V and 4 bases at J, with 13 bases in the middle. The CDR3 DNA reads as TGCGCCAGCAGCCAAGGACAATTCTCGGGCTATGGCTACACCTTC. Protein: CASSQGQFSGYGYTF.

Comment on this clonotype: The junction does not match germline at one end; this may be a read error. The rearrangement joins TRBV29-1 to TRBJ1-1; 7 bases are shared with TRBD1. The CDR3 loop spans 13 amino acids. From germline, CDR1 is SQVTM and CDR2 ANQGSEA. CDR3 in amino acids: CGVVGQPNTEASF. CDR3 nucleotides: TGCGGCGTTGTGGGACAGCCGAACACTGAAGCTTCCTTT.

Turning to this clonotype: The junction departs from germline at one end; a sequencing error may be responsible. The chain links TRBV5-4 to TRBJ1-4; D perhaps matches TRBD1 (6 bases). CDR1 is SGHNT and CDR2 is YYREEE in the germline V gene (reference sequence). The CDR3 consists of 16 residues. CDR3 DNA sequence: TGTACCAGCAGCTTGGGGGGGCAGGGCTCTAATGAAAAACTGTTTTTT. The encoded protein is CTSSLGGQGSNEKLFF.

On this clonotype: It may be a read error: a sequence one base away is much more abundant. CDR3 sequence reads: CAWSVGPLTEAFF. For the CDR3, the DNA is TGTGCCTGGAGTGTGGGACCCCTCACTGAAGCTTTCTTT. The chain combines TRBV30 with TRBJ1-1, with D maybe TRBD1 (5 bases). This CDR3 is 13 amino acids long. CDR1 GTSNPN and CDR2 SVGIG come from the germline V gene (reference sequence). The V end lost 0 bases, the J end lost 4 bases, and 9 bases lay between the germline ends.

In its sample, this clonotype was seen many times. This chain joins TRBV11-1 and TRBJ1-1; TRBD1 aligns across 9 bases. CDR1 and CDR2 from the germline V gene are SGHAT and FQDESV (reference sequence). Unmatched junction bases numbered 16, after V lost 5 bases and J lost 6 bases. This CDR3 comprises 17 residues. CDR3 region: CASSHRDRVLGFSEAFF. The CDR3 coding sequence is TGTGCCAGCAGCCACCGGGACAGGGTCTTAGGTTTTTCTGAAGCTTTCTTT.

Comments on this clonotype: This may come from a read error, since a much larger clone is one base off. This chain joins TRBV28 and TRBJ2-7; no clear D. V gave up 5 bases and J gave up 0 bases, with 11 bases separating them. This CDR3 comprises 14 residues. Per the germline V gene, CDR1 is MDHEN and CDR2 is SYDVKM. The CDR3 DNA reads TGTGCCAGCAGTATTCGACACCTCTCCTACGAGCAGTACTTC. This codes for CASSIRHLSYEQYF. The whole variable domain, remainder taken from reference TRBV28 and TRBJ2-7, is DVKVTQSSRYLVKRTGEKVFLECVQDMDHENMFWYRQDPGLGLRLIYFSYDVKMKEKGDIPEGYSVSREKKERFSLILESASTNQTSMYLCASSIRHLSYEQYFGPGTRLTVT.

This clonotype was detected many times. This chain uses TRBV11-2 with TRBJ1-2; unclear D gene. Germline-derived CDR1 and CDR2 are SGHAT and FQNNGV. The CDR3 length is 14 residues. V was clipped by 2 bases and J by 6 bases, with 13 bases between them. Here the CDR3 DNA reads TGTGCCAGCAGCTTACTGGGGTTGGGAGATGGCTACACCTTC. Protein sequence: CASSLLGLGDGYTF.

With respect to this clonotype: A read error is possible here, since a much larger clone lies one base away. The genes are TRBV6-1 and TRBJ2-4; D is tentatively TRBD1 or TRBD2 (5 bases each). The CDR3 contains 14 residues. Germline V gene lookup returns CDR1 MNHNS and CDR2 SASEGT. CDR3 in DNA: TGTGACAGCAGGCCTGGGACAGCCAAAAACATTCAGTACTTC. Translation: CDSRPGTAKNIQYF.

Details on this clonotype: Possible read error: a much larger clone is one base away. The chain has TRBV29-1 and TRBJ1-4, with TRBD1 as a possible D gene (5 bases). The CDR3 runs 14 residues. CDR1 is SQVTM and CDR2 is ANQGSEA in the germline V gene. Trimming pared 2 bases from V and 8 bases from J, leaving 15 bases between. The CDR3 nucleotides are TGCAGCGTTGAAATTTGGGGGGTTAAGGAAAAACTGTTTTTT. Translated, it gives CSVEIWGVKEKLFF.

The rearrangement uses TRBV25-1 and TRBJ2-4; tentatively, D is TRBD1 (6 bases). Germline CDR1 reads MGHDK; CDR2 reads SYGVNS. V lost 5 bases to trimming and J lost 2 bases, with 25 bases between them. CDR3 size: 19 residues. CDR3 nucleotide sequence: TGTGCCAGCAGTCCTATCGGGGAAGGGGGATACTTGTCCAAAAACATTCAGTACTTC. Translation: CASSPIGEGGYLSKNIQYF.

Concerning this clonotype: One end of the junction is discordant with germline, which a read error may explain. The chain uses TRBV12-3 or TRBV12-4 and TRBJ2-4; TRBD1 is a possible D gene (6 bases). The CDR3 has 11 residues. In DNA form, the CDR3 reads TGTGCCAGCAGTCAGGGGAGCATTCAGCACTTC. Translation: CASSQGSIQHF.

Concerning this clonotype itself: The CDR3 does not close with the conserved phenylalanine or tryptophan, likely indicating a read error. In DNA form, the CDR3 reads TGTGCCAGCAGCCTAGGACGGACCTCTGGGGCCAACGTCCTGACTTTA. It is translated as CASSLGRTSGANVLTL. The rearrangement uses TRBV6-1 and TRBJ2-6; D remains unclear. The germline CDR1 and CDR2 sequences are MNHNS and SASEGT. CDR3 length: 16 amino acids. Trimming pared 6 bases from V and 0 bases from J, leaving 12 bases between.

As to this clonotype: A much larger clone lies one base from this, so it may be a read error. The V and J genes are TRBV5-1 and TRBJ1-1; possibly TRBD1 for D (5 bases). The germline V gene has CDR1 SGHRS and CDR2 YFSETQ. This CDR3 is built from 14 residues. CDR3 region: CVSSEGIVNTEAFF. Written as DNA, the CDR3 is TGCGTCAGCAGCGAGGGGATAGTGAACACTGAAGCTTTCTTT.

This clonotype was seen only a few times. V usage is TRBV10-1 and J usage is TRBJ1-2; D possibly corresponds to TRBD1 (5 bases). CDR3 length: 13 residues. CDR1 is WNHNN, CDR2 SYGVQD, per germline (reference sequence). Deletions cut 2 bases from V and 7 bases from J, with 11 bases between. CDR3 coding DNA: TGCGCCAGCAGTGAGACAAGACAGCGTGGCTACACCTTC. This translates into CASSETRQRGYTF.

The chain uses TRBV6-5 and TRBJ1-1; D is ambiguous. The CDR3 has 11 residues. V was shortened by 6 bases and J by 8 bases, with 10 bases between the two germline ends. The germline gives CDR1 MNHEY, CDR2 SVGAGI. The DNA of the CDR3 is TGTGCCAGCAGACGCAAGAAGGAAGCTTTCTTT. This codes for CASRRKKEAFF.

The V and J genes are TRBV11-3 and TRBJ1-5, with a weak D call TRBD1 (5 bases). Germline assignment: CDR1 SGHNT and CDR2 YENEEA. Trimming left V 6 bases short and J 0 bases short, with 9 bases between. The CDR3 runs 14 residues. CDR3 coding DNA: TGTGCCAGCAGAAACGGACATAGCAATCAGCCCCAGCATTTT. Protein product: CASRNGHSNQPQHF.

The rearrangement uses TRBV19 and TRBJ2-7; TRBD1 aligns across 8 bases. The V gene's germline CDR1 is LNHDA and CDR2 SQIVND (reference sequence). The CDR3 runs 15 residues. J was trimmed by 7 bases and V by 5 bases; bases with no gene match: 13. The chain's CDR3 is CASSARDRSLGEQYF. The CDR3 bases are TGTGCCAGTAGTGCCCGGGACAGGAGTTTGGGGGAGCAGTACTTC.

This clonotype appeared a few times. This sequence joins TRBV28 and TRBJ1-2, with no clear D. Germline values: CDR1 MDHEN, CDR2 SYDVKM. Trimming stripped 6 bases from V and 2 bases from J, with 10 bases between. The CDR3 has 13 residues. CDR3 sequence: CASSPVGNYGYTF. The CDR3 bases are TGTGCCAGCAGCCCGGTCGGCAACTATGGCTACACCTTC.

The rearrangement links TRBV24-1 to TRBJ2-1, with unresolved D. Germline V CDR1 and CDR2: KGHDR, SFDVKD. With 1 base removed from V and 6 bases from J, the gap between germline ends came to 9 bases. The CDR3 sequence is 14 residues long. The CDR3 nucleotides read TGTGCCACCAGTGATTTCGGCAGAAGCAATGAGCAGTTCTTC. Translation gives CATSDFGRSNEQFF.

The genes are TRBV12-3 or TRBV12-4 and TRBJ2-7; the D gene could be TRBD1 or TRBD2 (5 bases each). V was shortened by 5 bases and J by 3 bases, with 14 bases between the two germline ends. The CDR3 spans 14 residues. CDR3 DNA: TGTGCCAGCAGTATGGGGACGTGGGGCTACGAGCAGTACTTC. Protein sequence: CASSMGTWGYEQYF.

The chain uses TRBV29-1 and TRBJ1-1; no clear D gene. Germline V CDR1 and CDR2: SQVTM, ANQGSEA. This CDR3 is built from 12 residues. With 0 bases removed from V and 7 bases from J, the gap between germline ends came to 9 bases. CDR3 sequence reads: CSVEEGMIEAFF. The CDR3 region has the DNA TGCAGCGTTGAAGAGGGGATGATTGAAGCTTTCTTT.